A selection of T cell receptor beta chains follows, all from one sample in a study of vaccination and CD4 T cells after COVID-19. Via MiXCR, TCRdb re-called the PCR reads, giving one row per CDR3 protein. The table has about 25,000 distinct CDR3 sequences, 58% seen once. No antigen has been identified for these receptors. Sequencing input: CD4+ T cells from blood, cultured in vitro. The receptors come from a human donor who had recovered from COVID-19. Each CDR3 is given without its conserved first and last residue.

j_gene: TRBJ2-2; v_gene: TRBV7-9; CDR3aa: ASSLEGAGELF
j_gene: TRBJ1-6; v_gene: TRBV11-3; CDR3aa: ASSLDSTGGQSPLH
j_gene: TRBJ2-2; v_gene: TRBV19; CDR3aa: ASEYSGALAGSTGELF
j_gene: TRBJ2-1; v_gene: TRBV20-1; CDR3aa: SARDKGPGV
j_gene: TRBJ1-5; v_gene: TRBV30; CDR3aa: AWSTTGGSQPQH
j_gene: TRBJ1-1; v_gene: TRBV5-4; CDR3aa: ASSLAGTNTEAF
j_gene: TRBJ1-1; v_gene: TRBV28; CDR3aa: ASSPTGEANTEAF
j_gene: TRBJ1-5; v_gene: TRBV15; CDR3aa: ATSRGSLEEPQH
j_gene: TRBJ1-2; v_gene: TRBV19; CDR3aa: ASSIDRGQGIANYGYT
j_gene: TRBJ1-1; v_gene: TRBV19; CDR3aa: ASNRGSEAF
j_gene: TRBJ2-1; v_gene: TRBV7-6; CDR3aa: ASSPKAGGQYNEQF
j_gene: TRBJ2-4; v_gene: TRBV11-2; CDR3aa: ASSPRKLVPAKNIQY
j_gene: TRBJ2-3; v_gene: TRBV6-2/TRBV6-3; CDR3aa: ASSYLIPGGTQY
j_gene: TRBJ2-3; v_gene: TRBV6-2/TRBV6-3; CDR3aa: ASRPMERDRRTQY
j_gene: TRBJ2-7; v_gene: TRBV11-3; CDR3aa: ASSLVGTPLSYEQY
j_gene: TRBJ1-1; v_gene: TRBV6-4; CDR3aa: ASSVQENTEAF
j_gene: TRBJ1-2; v_gene: TRBV7-2; CDR3aa: ASSLGSGGLGYT
j_gene: TRBJ1-6; v_gene: TRBV25-1; CDR3aa: ASNPRDSSPLH
j_gene: TRBJ2-3; v_gene: TRBV28; CDR3aa: ASPPAGQGTDTQY
j_gene: TRBJ2-5; v_gene: TRBV6-1; CDR3aa: ASSRGDRQETQY
j_gene: TRBJ1-5; v_gene: TRBV7-2; CDR3aa: ASSVDRDNQPQH
j_gene: TRBJ2-7; v_gene: TRBV5-1; CDR3aa: ASSLEGRGREQY
j_gene: TRBJ1-2; v_gene: TRBV7-2; CDR3aa: ASSLAGRQN
j_gene: TRBJ2-1; v_gene: TRBV7-2; CDR3aa: ASSLAIAGGLYEQF
j_gene: TRBJ2-5; v_gene: TRBV7-2; CDR3aa: ASSLVRGLQETQY
j_gene: TRBJ2-1; v_gene: TRBV4-3; CDR3aa: ASSQDESGRAVNEQF
j_gene: TRBJ1-1; v_gene: TRBV7-9; CDR3aa: ASAGTGGMRTEAF
j_gene: TRBJ2-7; v_gene: TRBV12-3/TRBV12-4; CDR3aa: ASRTAGTREQY
j_gene: TRBJ1-6; v_gene: TRBV19; CDR3aa: ASSITGVNSPLH
j_gene: TRBJ1-6; v_gene: TRBV2; CDR3aa: ASDLNYNSPLH
j_gene: TRBJ2-1; v_gene: TRBV27; CDR3aa: ASGWVAGGYNEQF
j_gene: TRBJ1-1; v_gene: TRBV21-1; CDR3aa: ARGDDSAEAF
j_gene: TRBJ2-2; v_gene: TRBV4-3; CDR3aa: ASSQEGRSFTGELF